Included here is one T cell receptor (beta chain) sequence, with context. This sample is drawn from a study of blood T cell repertoires in COVID-19. Study summary: The origin of the acute and convalescent COVID-19 samples was the United States, Italy and Spain. In each case, the material was cDNA or gDNA derived from T cells, B-cell-depleted T cells, or PBMCs.

As originally analysed: Amplification of reference gene primers provided the estimated nucleated cell counts. The assay was immunoSEQ multiplex PCR, and TCRdb's table has in-frame clones only and misses some. V, J and clone size derive from that table, while D and trimming were established from the DNA sequence. The data hold some 130,000 clones, with roughly 84% observed a single time. Germline V gene data show CDR1 as SGHRS and CDR2 as YFSETQ. The CDR3 sequence is 17 residues long. V lost 9 bases and J lost 0, with 19 bases in between. The sequence was obtained from a woman older than 75 with acute or convalescent COVID-19. Specimen: peripheral blood. The chain links TRBV5-1 to TRBJ2-6, with D possibly matching TRBD2 (6 bases). The CDR3 here is CATSSGDPNSGANVLTF. The CDR3, as DNA: TGCGCCACTTCCTCGGGGGACCCTAACTCTGGGGCCAACGTCCTGACTTTC.